This T cell receptor beta chain was sequenced in a study of cytomegalovirus exposure and HLA in healthy donors. The PCR was carried out with 60 Vbeta primers and 13 Jbeta primers. Sequencing used immunoSEQ multiplex PCR; TCRdb keeps in-frame clones, though not all of them. The table lists approximately 210,000 clones, around 80% of them singletons, with approximately 6.5% in the top ten. Germline values: CDR1 SGHRS, CDR2 YFSETQ. After removal of 4 bases from V and 0 bases from J, the junction contained 7 bases not matched to a gene. CDR3 length: 17 residues. The clonotype was recovered from a man aged 35-49 years in good health and CMV-seropositive. The sequenced sample consisted of PBMCs. The V call is TRBV5-1, the J call TRBJ2-7; TRBD2 matches at 13 bases. This CDR3 reads CASSPGLAGAISYEQYF. CDR3 DNA sequence: TGCGCCAGCAGCCCCGGACTAGCGGGAGCCATCTCCTACGAGCAGTACTTC.